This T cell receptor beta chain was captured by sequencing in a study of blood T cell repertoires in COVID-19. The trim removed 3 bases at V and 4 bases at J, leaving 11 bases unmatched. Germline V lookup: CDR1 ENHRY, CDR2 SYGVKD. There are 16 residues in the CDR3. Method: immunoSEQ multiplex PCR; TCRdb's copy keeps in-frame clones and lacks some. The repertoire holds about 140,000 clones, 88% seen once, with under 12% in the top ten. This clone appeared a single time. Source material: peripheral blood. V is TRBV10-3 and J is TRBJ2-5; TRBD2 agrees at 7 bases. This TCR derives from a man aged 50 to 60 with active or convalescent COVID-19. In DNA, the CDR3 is TGTGCCATCAGTGAAGGGGCTAGCGGTCTGGGAGAGACCCAGTACTTC. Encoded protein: CAISEGASGLGETQYF.